The present entry profiles one TCR beta chain with its context. The Seattle patients joined while their infection was active and were tracked longitudinally afterward. In the original analysis: Cell counts per sample came from amplifying reference gene primers. TCRdb's table, derived via immunoSEQ multiplex PCR, lists solely in-frame clones and lacks some. Clone size and the V and J calls come from that table; the DNA yielded D and trimming. The data hold approximately 170,000 clones, with 80% to 90% observed a single time. The data were taken from a study of blood T cell repertoires in COVID-19. Study as a whole: Samples came from the United States, Italy and Spain, spanning acute and convalescent COVID-19. T cells, B-cell-depleted T cells, or PBMCs supplied cDNA or gDNA.

This CDR3 comprises 16 residues. Per germline, CDR1 MDHEN and CDR2 SYDVKM. The J segment lost 8 bases and the V segment lost 5 bases, leaving 12 bases of the junction unmatched. The rearrangement uses TRBV28 and TRBJ1-2; 12 bases match TRBD1. This clonotype originated in a woman between 55 and 75 years old with COVID-19, enrolled during active disease. The sequencing input was peripheral blood. CDR3 region: CASSPGQGASRKGYTF. CDR3 sequence (DNA): TGTGCCAGCAGTCCGGGACAGGGGGCAAGTAGAAAGGGCTACACCTTC.